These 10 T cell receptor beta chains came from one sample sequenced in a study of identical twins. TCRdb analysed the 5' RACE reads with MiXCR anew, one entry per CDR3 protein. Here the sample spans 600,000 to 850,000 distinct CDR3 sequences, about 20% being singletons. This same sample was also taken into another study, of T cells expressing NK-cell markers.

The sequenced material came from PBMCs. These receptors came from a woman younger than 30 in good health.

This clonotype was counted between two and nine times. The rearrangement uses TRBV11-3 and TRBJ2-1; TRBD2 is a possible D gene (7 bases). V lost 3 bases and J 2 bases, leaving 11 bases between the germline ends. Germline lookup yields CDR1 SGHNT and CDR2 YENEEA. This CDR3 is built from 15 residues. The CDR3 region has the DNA TGTGCCAGCAGCTTTGGGGGGGCCACCTACAATGAGCAGTTCTTC. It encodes CASSFGGATYNEQFF.

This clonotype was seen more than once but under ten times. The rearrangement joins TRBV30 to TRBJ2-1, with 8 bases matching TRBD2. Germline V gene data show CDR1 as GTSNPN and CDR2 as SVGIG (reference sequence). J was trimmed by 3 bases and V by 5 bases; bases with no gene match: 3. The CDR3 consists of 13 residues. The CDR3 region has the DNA TGTGCCTGGGATAGCGGGATCTACAATGAGCAGTTCTTC. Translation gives CAWDSGIYNEQFF.

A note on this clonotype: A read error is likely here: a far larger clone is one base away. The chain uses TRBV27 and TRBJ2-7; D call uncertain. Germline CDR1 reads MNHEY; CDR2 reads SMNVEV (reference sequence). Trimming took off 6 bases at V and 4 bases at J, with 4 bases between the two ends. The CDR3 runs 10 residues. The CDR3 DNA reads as TGTGCCAGCAGGTTTTACGAGCAGTACTTC. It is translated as CASRFYEQYF.

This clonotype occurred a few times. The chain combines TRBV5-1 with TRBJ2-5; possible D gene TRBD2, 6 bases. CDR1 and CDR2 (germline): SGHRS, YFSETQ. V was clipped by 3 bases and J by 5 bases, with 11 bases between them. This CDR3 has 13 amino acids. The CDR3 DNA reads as TGCGCCAGCAGCTGGGAGGTTTCTGAGACCCAGTACTTC. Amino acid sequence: CASSWEVSETQYF.

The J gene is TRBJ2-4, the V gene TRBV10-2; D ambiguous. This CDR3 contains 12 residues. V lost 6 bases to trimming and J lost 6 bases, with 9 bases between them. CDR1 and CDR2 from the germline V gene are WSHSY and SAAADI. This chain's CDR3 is CASSTVGNIQYF. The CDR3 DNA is TGCGCCAGCAGCACTGTCGGAAACATTCAGTACTTC.

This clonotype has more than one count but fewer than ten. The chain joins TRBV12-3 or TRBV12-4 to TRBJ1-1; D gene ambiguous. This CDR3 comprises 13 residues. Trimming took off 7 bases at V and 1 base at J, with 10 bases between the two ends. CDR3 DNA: TGTGCCAGCACCCGGTACAGGAACACTGAAGCTTTCTTT. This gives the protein CASTRYRNTEAFF.

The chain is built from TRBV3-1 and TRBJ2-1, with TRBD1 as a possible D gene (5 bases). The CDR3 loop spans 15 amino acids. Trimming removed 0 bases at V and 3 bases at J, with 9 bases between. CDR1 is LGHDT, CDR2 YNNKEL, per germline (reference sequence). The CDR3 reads CASSQEGPSYNEQFF. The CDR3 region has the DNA TGTGCCAGCAGCCAAGAGGGGCCCAGCTACAATGAGCAGTTCTTC.

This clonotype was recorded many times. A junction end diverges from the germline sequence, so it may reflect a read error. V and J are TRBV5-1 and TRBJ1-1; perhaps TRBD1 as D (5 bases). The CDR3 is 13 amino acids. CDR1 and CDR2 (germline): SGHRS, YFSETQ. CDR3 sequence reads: CASSLGEGTEAFF. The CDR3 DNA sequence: TGTGCCAGCAGTTTAGGGGAGGGGACTGAAGCTTTCTTT.

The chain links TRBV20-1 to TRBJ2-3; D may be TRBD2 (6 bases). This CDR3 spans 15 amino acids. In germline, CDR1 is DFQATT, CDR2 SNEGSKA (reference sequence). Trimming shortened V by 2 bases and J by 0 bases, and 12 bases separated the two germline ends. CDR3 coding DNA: TGCAGTGCTAGATCAGCGGGTACTAGCACAGATACGCAGTATTTT. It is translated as CSARSAGTSTDTQYF.

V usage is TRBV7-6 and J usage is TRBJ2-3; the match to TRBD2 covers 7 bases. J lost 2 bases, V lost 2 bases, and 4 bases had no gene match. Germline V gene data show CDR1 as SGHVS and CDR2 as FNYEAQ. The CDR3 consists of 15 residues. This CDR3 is CASSLRGGNTDTQYF. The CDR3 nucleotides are TGTGCCAGCAGCTTACGCGGGGGTAACACAGATACGCAGTATTTT.